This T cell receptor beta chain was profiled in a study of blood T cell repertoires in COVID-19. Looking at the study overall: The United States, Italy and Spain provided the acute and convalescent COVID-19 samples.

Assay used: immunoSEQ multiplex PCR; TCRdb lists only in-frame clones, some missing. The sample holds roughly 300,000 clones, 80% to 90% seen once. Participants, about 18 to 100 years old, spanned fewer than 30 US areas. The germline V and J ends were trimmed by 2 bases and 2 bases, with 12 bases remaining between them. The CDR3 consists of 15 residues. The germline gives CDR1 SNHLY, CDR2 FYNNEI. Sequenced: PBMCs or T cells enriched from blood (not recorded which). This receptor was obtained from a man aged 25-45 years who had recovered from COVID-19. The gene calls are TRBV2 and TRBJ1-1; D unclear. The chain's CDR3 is CASSELVSTNTEAFF. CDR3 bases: TGTGCCAGCAGTGAACTAGTGAGCACAAACACTGAAGCTTTCTTT. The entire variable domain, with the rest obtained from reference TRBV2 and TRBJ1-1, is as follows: EPEVTQTPSHQVTQMGQEVILRCVPISNHLYFYWYRQILGQKVEFLVSFYNNEISEKSEIFDDQFSVERPDGSNFTLKIRSTKLEDSAMYFCASSELVSTNTEAFFGQGTRLTVV.